This TCR beta chain was documented in a study of shared clonotypes between healthy human individuals. Libraries were prepared by immunoSEQ multiplex PCR; TCRdb keeps only in-frame clonotypes and omits some of them. In the table there are about 870,000 clones, more than 85% of which are singletons. CD45RO-negative, CCR7-selected cells formed the naive CD8 fraction, which excluded terminally differentiated effector memory CD45RA+ cells. The CDR3 spans 9 residues. Per the germline V gene, CDR1 is SGDLS and CDR2 is YYNGEE. In the case of this clone: One junction end disagrees with the germline gene, perhaps due to a read error.

The clonotype comes from a young man in good health. The V gene is TRBV9, the J gene TRBJ2-1; no definite D call. The sample comprised naive CD8+ T cells sorted from blood. The CDR3 loop reads CASSARTIF. The CDR3 coding sequence is TGTGCCAGCAGCGCCCGCACAATCTTC. Supplemented by reference TRBV9 and TRBJ2-1, the full variable domain reads DSGVTQTPKHLITATGQRVTLRCSPRSGDLSVYWYQQSLDQGLQFLIQYYNGEERAKGNILERFSAQQFPDLHSELNLSSLELGDSALYFCASSARTIFGPGTRLTVL.